These 32 T cell receptor beta chains were sequenced from one sample in a study of shared clonotypes between healthy human individuals. The data were produced by immunoSEQ multiplex PCR, yet TCRdb's version contains in-frame clones alone and is incomplete. This repertoire shows some 470,000 clones, about 82% found once; its top ten account for approximately 12%. Material for sequencing was PBMCs. These receptors were taken from a woman between 40 and 50 years old in good health. Some clones in this sample may be carry-over from other donors' samples.

The rearrangement uses TRBV28 and TRBJ2-7; D unclear. Germline CDR1 MDHEN, CDR2 SYDVKM. Trimming took 1 base from V and 6 from J, leaving 7 bases between them. The CDR3 consists of 12 residues. The CDR3 DNA reads TGTGCCAGCAGTTTATATCCCCCCGAGCAGTACTTC. Translated, it gives CASSLYPPEQYF.

A single count supports this clone. The J gene is TRBJ2-1, the V gene TRBV7-3; D is possibly TRBD2 (5 bases). The germline V gene has CDR1 SGHTA and CDR2 FQGTGA. CDR3 size: 15 residues. V was pared by 2 bases and J by 0 bases, with 8 bases between. The CDR3 loop reads CASSLPGSSYNEQFF. CDR3 sequence (DNA): TGTGCCAGCAGCTTACCGGGAAGCTCCTACAATGAGCAGTTCTTC.

This clone occurred once. The genes are TRBV19 and TRBJ1-2, with TRBD1 matching 7 bases. The CDR3 sequence is 17 residues long. V was pared by 3 bases and J by 1 base, with 11 bases of the junction left unmatched. Germline CDR1 reads LNHDA; CDR2 reads SQIVND (reference sequence). The CDR3 reads CASSMYPSRGDNYGYTF. CDR3 DNA sequence: TGTGCCAGTAGTATGTACCCATCCAGGGGGGATAACTATGGCTACACCTTC.

The rearrangement joins TRBV5-1 to TRBJ1-1; 8 bases align to TRBD1. The trim removed 4 bases at V and 2 bases at J, leaving 7 bases unmatched. Per the germline V gene, CDR1 is SGHRS and CDR2 is YFSETQ. The CDR3 totals 15 residues. This CDR3 is CASSGGTGANTEAFF. As DNA, the CDR3 is TGCGCCAGCAGCGGAGGGACAGGAGCAAACACTGAAGCTTTCTTT.

The chain carries TRBV7-2 and TRBJ1-5; a possible D gene is TRBD1 (6 bases). There are 16 residues in the CDR3. The ends were cut back, 1 base at V and 1 base at J, with 11 bases in the middle. Germline values: CDR1 SGHTA, CDR2 FQGNSA. The CDR3 region is CASSLEGGSSNQPQHF. The DNA for the CDR3 is TGTGCCAGCAGCTTAGAGGGGGGCTCCAGCAATCAGCCCCAGCATTTT.

Remarks on this clone: It is likely a read error: a sequence one base away is far more abundant. The rearrangement uses TRBV6-1 and TRBJ2-7; perhaps TRBD1 as D (6 bases). CDR1 and CDR2 (germline): MNHNS, SASEGT. V was clipped by 4 bases and J by 6 bases, with 19 bases between them. The CDR3 extends over 15 amino acids. The CDR3 reads CASSVLAGVPSEQYF. The CDR3 bases are TGTGCCAGCAGTGTACTGGCAGGGGTACCTTCCGAGCAGTACTTC.

The V call is TRBV28, the J call TRBJ2-7, with D perhaps TRBD1 (5 bases). Per the germline V gene, CDR1 is MDHEN and CDR2 is SYDVKM. The V gene lost 4 bases and the J gene lost 2 bases, with 6 bases spanning the gap. The CDR3 extends over 12 amino acids. As DNA, the CDR3 is TGTGCCAGCAGTTGGGGCACCTACGAGCAGTACTTC. Its protein product is CASSWGTYEQYF.

The table lists this clone with a count of one. The chain is built from TRBV5-1 and TRBJ2-5; 10 nucleotides match TRBD2. Trimming removed 3 bases from V and 0 bases from J; junction bases left unmatched: 2. This CDR3 is built from 15 residues. The germline CDR1 and CDR2 sequences are SGHRS and YFSETQ. The CDR3 DNA sequence: TGCGCCAGCAGCTCTAGCGGGAGAGACCAAGAGACCCAGTACTTC. Protein sequence: CASSSSGRDQETQYF.

This clone was seen ten or more times. An end of the junction does not agree with germline; a read error may underlie this. The CDR3 nucleotides read TGTGCCTGGAGTGGCAGGGAAGAGGAGAATTTT. Translating gives CAWSGREEENF. The chain uses TRBV30 and TRBJ2-3; D perhaps matches TRBD1 (5 bases). Germline assignment: CDR1 GTSNPN and CDR2 SVGIG (reference sequence). This CDR3 has 11 residues.

This clone was recorded only once. This sequence joins TRBV11-2 and TRBJ1-2; no clear D. Trimming took 0 bases from V and 13 from J, leaving 15 bases between them. CDR3 size: 13 residues. Germline loops: CDR1 SGHAT, CDR2 FQNNGV. This chain's CDR3 is CASSLDRSRFLTF. The DNA for the CDR3 is TGTGCCAGCAGCTTAGATCGTAGCCGTTTTCTCACCTTC.

This clone was observed once. Just one base apart from a much larger clone, this may be a read error. The chain has TRBV14 and TRBJ1-1; possibly TRBD1 for D (5 bases). The CDR3 is 13 amino acids. The V gene lost 4 bases and the J gene lost 1 base, with 7 bases spanning the gap. From germline, CDR1 is SGHDN and CDR2 FVKESK. CDR3 nucleotides: TGTGCCAGCAGCCTAACAGGGAACACTGAAGCTTTCTTT. It yields the protein CASSLTGNTEAFF.

The V and J genes are TRBV7-3 and TRBJ2-5, with 10 bases identical to TRBD2. Germline loops: CDR1 SGHTA, CDR2 FQGTGA. V trimming: 5 bases; J trimming: 2 bases; junction bases outside the gene matches: 5. This CDR3 has 15 amino acids. The CDR3 here is CASSLGLASQETQYF. Here the CDR3 DNA reads TGTGCCAGCAGCCTGGGACTAGCGTCTCAAGAGACCCAGTACTTC. Together with reference TRBV7-3 and TRBJ2-5, the CDR3 gives the full variable domain: GAGVSQTPSNKVTEKGKYVELRCDPISGHTALYWYRQSLGQGPEFLIYFQGTGAADDSGLPNDRFFAVRPEGSVSTLKIQRTERGDSAVYLCASSLGLASQETQYFGPGTRLLVL.

The chain links TRBV19 to TRBJ2-7; 8 positions agree with TRBD2. The junction had 7 bases not matched to a gene; V was cut back by 5 bases and J by 4 bases. The CDR3 contains 14 residues. CDR1 is LNHDA, CDR2 SQIVND, per germline (reference sequence). The chain's CDR3 is CASSWGLGAYEQYF. The CDR3 bases are TGTGCCAGTAGTTGGGGACTAGGAGCGTACGAGCAGTACTTC. The full variable domain, in which reference TRBV19 and TRBJ2-7 provide the parts outside the CDR3, is DGGITQSPKYLFRKEGQNVTLSCEQNLNHDAMYWYRQDPGQGLRLIYYSQIVNDFQKGDIAEGYSVSREKKESFPLTVTSAQKNPTAFYLCASSWGLGAYEQYFGPGTRLTVT.

The V call is TRBV6-5, the J call TRBJ2-7; 7 nucleotides align to TRBD1. The CDR3 spans 14 residues. The germline CDR1 and CDR2 sequences are MNHEY and SVGAGI. V trimming: 5 bases; J trimming: 4 bases; junction bases outside the gene matches: 8. CDR3 sequence: CASSLRQGAYEQYF. CDR3 bases: TGTGCCAGCAGTCTCCGACAGGGTGCGTACGAGCAGTACTTC.

This clone occurred a few times. Other DNA sequences in the same sample also yield this CDR3. The J gene is TRBJ1-1, the V gene TRBV18; TRBD1 matches at 9 bases. Germline V gene sequence: CDR1 KGHSH, CDR2 LQKENI. There are 14 residues in the CDR3. V lost 3 bases to trimming and J lost 4 bases; unmatched junction nucleotides: 3. CDR3 nucleotides: TGTGCCAGCTCACCCGGACAGGGGTTCACTGAAGCTTTCTTT. Translated, it gives CASSPGQGFTEAFF.

This rearrangement joins TRBV5-1 to TRBJ2-7; D possibly uses TRBD1 or TRBD2 (6 bases each). Trimming removed 4 bases from V and 2 bases from J, with 22 bases in between. Germline V CDR1 and CDR2: SGHRS, YFSETQ. This CDR3 is built from 17 residues. The DNA for the CDR3 is TGCGCCAGCAGCGGAGGGGGAATGACCCCTTTTGCCTACGAGCAGTACTTC. It codes for CASSGGGMTPFAYEQYF.

The sample holds a few counts of this clone. This chain links TRBV2 with TRBJ2-1, with D possibly being TRBD2 (5 bases). This CDR3 comprises 13 residues. Germline V gene lookup returns CDR1 SNHLY and CDR2 FYNNEI. V was clipped by 6 bases and J by 4 bases, with 10 bases between them. The DNA of the CDR3 is TGTGCCAGCAGCAAGGACTCGTACAATGAGCAGTTCTTC. It encodes CASSKDSYNEQFF.

This clone was observed a single time. This rearrangement joins TRBV7-6 to TRBJ2-1; perhaps TRBD2 as D (6 bases). Germline V lookup: CDR1 SGHVS, CDR2 FNYEAQ. The CDR3 length is 20 residues. Trimming stripped 5 bases from V and 7 bases from J, with 33 bases between. CDR3 DNA: TGTGCCAGCAGCCCCGGCCGGGTTGGTGGGAGGAAGTTTGGGTGGAATGAGCAGTTCTTC. This encodes CASSPGRVGGRKFGWNEQFF.

The chain links TRBV4-1 to TRBJ2-2; 7 nucleotides agree with TRBD1. V gave up 5 bases and J gave up 0 bases; unmatched junction bases: 3. Germline lookup yields CDR1 MGHRA and CDR2 YSYEKL. CDR3 length: 15 residues. The CDR3 reads CASSRGQTNTGELFF. CDR3 in DNA: TGCGCCAGCAGCAGGGGGCAAACGAACACCGGGGAGCTGTTTTTT.

A word on this clone: A far larger clone lies a single base away; this is likely a read error. The chain is built from TRBV4-2 and TRBJ2-1, with TRBD2 identical over 9 bases. The trim removed 0 bases at V and 6 bases at J, leaving 6 bases unmatched. The length of the CDR3 is 16 residues. CDR1 and CDR2 (germline): LGHNA, YNFKEQ. CDR3 protein: CASSQDGGSGSNEQFF. The DNA of the CDR3 is TGTGCCAGCAGCCAAGATGGAGGTAGCGGGAGCAATGAGCAGTTCTTC.

V usage is TRBV18 and J usage is TRBJ1-2, with D tentatively TRBD1 (6 bases). CDR3 length: 15 residues. Germline CDR1 is KGHSH and CDR2 is LQKENI. The V end lost 5 bases, the J end lost 8 bases, and 21 bases lay between the germline ends. CDR3 amino acids: CASSIGPQGLYGYTF. The DNA for the CDR3 is TGTGCCAGCTCAATCGGCCCGCAGGGGCTCTACGGCTACACCTTC.

The table lists this clone with a few counts. V usage is TRBV5-1 and J usage is TRBJ1-2, with a tentative D call TRBD1 (6 bases). Germline values: CDR1 SGHRS, CDR2 YFSETQ. This CDR3 contains 15 residues. V dropped 4 bases and J dropped 7 bases, with 20 bases sitting between them. The CDR3: CASSGDTPGAGGYTF. For the CDR3, the DNA is TGCGCCAGCAGCGGGGACACCCCCGGGGCAGGTGGCTACACCTTC.

The chain uses TRBV5-1 and TRBJ2-7, with a possible D match to TRBD2 (5 bases). V dropped 4 bases and J dropped 2 bases, with 19 bases sitting between them. The CDR3 sequence is 16 residues long. The germline V gene encodes CDR1 SGHRS and CDR2 YFSETQ. For the CDR3, the DNA is TGCGCCAGCAGCCTCCTTTTTACGGGGAGCCCCTACGAGCAGTACTTC. This gives the protein CASSLLFTGSPYEQYF.

The CDR3 bases are TGCGCCAGCAGCTTGGAAGGGTCTGGAGATACGCAGTATTTT. This translates into CASSLEGSGDTQYF. V is TRBV5-1 and J is TRBJ2-3, with unresolved D. This CDR3 contains 14 residues. Germline CDR1 and CDR2: SGHRS and YFSETQ. Trimming stripped 0 bases from V and 5 bases from J, with 10 bases between.

V usage is TRBV2 and J usage is TRBJ1-6, with D unclear. The CDR3 contains 16 residues. Germline V gene data show CDR1 as SNHLY and CDR2 as FYNNEI. V lost 3 bases and J lost 3, with 12 bases in between. The DNA of the CDR3 is TGTGCCAGCAGTGATAGGCGGCGGAGCTATAATTCACCCCTCCACTTT. Its translation is CASSDRRRSYNSPLHF.

This chain uses TRBV10-3 with TRBJ2-5, with D perhaps TRBD2 (5 bases). Germline CDR1 reads ENHRY; CDR2 reads SYGVKD. There are 13 residues in the CDR3. Trimming stripped 8 bases from V and 7 bases from J, with 17 bases between. In DNA, the CDR3 is TGTGCCATCGGTAGGACGGAGGAGTGGACCCAGTACTTC. Its protein is CAIGRTEEWTQYF.

This clone was picked up many times. The V gene is TRBV9, the J gene TRBJ2-5; D may be TRBD2 (5 bases). Germline V gives CDR1 SGDLS, CDR2 YYNGEE. The CDR3 has 15 residues. V shed 0 bases and J shed 5 bases, with 14 bases lying between them. CDR3 in DNA: TGTGCCAGCAGCGTAGGAACACGGAGGTGGGAGACCCAGTACTTC. It yields the protein CASSVGTRRWETQYF. The whole variable domain, filled in from reference TRBV9 and TRBJ2-5, reads DSGVTQTPKHLITATGQRVTLRCSPRSGDLSVYWYQQSLDQGLQFLIQYYNGEERAKGNILERFSAQQFPDLHSELNLSSLELGDSALYFCASSVGTRRWETQYFGPGTRLLVL.

This chain joins TRBV2 and TRBJ2-7, with D perhaps being TRBD1 or TRBD2 (5 bases each). Germline loops: CDR1 SNHLY, CDR2 FYNNEI. V lost 8 bases to trimming and J lost 9 bases, with 23 bases between them. This CDR3 is built from 14 residues. CDR3 in amino acids: CASRGGFYPIGQYF. The CDR3 DNA is TGTGCCAGCCGTGGGGGTTTTTATCCGATTGGGCAGTACTTC.

CDR3 nucleotide sequence: TGCAGCGTTGAAGAGTCATACACTGAAGCTTTCTTT. This encodes CSVEESYTEAFF. The chain carries TRBV29-1 and TRBJ1-1; D remains ambiguous. The CDR3 covers 12 residues. V was shortened by 0 bases and J by 3 bases, with 5 bases between the two germline ends. CDR1 and CDR2 (germline): SQVTM, ANQGSEA.

The chain's CDR3 is CASSPTRVNTEAFF. CDR3 nucleotides: TGTGCCAGCAGCCCCACTAGAGTGAACACTGAAGCTTTCTTT. The rearrangement links TRBV28 to TRBJ1-1; D is unresolved. The CDR3 consists of 14 residues. V was cut by 6 bases and J by 0 bases, with 11 bases left in between. CDR1 and CDR2 (germline): MDHEN, SYDVKM.

The chain combines TRBV25-1 with TRBJ1-1; a weak D match, TRBD1 (5 bases). This CDR3 has 12 residues. V gave up 4 bases and J gave up 4 bases, with 7 bases separating them. Germline lookup yields CDR1 MGHDK and CDR2 SYGVNS. The CDR3, as DNA: TGTGCCAGCAGTGCACAGGTCACTGAAGCTTTCTTT. As protein: CASSAQVTEAFF.

A few counts support this clone. The chain carries TRBV30 and TRBJ1-1, with D unresolved. Germline lookup yields CDR1 GTSNPN and CDR2 SVGIG (reference sequence). CDR3 length equals 14 residues. With 0 bases removed from V and 2 bases from J, the gap between germline ends came to 10 bases. The chain's CDR3 is CAWSVKTINTEAFF. CDR3 DNA: TGTGCCTGGAGTGTAAAGACCATCAACACTGAAGCTTTCTTT.